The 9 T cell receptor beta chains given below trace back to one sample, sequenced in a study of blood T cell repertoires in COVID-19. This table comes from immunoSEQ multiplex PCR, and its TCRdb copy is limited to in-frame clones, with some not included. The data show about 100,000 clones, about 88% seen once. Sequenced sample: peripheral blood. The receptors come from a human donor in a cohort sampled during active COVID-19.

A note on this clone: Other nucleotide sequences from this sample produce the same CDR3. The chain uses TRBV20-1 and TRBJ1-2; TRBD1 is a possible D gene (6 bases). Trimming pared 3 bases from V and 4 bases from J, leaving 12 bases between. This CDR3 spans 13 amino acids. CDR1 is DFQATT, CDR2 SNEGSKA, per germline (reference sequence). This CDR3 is CSASSGRGYGYTF. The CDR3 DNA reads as TGCAGTGCTAGTAGTGGCAGGGGCTATGGCTACACCTTC.

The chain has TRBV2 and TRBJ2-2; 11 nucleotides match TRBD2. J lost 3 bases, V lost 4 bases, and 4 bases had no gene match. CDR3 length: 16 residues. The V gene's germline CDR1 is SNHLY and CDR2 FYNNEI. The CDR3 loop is CASSVAGGPDTGELFF. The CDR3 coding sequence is TGTGCCAGCAGTGTAGCGGGGGGGCCCGACACCGGGGAGCTGTTTTTT.

For the CDR3, the DNA is TGTGCCAGCAGTTATGGGGGGCTGGGGCAGGGGGATGGCTACACCTTC. It yields the protein CASSYGGLGQGDGYTF. The chain carries TRBV28 and TRBJ1-2; 7 bases are shared with TRBD1. Germline-derived CDR1 and CDR2 are MDHEN and SYDVKM. CDR3 length: 16 residues. The V gene end was trimmed by 4 bases and the J gene end by 6 bases; junction bases not matched to a gene: 14.

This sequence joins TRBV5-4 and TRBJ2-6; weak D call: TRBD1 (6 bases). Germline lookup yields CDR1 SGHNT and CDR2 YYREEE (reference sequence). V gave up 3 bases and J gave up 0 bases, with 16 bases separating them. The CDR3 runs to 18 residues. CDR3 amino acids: CASSWGQGEISGANVLTF. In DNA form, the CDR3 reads TGTGCCAGCAGCTGGGGGCAGGGTGAGATCTCTGGGGCCAACGTCCTGACTTTC.

As DNA, the CDR3 is TGCAGCGTTGAAGGTCAGGGGCACGAGCAGTACTTC. Its translation: CSVEGQGHEQYF. The chain joins TRBV29-1 to TRBJ2-7; maybe TRBD1 (6 bases). The CDR3 has 12 residues. Looked up from germline, CDR1 is SQVTM and CDR2 is ANQGSEA. Trimming shortened V by 1 base and J by 5 bases, and 9 bases separated the two germline ends.

The CDR3 is CASSRRATGSGYEQYF. DNA for the CDR3: TGTGCCAGCAGCCGCCGGGCGACAGGGAGTGGTTACGAGCAGTACTTC. This chain connects TRBV7-9 to TRBJ2-7; TRBD1 matches at 7 bases. Germline CDR1 SEHNR, CDR2 FQNEAQ (reference sequence). This CDR3 comprises 16 residues. Trimming at V came to 5 bases and at J to 4 bases, leaving 14 bases not matched to a gene.

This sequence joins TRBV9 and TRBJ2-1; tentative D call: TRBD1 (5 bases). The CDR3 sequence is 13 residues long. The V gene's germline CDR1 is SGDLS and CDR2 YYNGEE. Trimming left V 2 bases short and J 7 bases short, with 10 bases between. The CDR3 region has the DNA TGTGCCAGCAGCGTGGGGCTAGTTAATGAGCAGTTCTTC. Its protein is CASSVGLVNEQFF.

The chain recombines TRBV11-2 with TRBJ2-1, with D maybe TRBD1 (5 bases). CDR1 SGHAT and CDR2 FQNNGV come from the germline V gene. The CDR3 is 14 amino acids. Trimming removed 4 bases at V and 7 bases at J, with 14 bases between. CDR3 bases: TGTGCCAGCAGCTCCTCCTTCAGGGTTAATGAGCAGTTCTTC. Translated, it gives CASSSSFRVNEQFF.

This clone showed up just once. Written as DNA, the CDR3 is TGCAGCGCGGGACAGGAGACGGGAAAACTGTTTTTT. Amino acid sequence: CSAGQETGKLFF. The J gene is TRBJ1-4, the V gene TRBV29-1; 8 bases fit TRBD1. The CDR3 contains 12 residues. Per germline, CDR1 SQVTM and CDR2 ANQGSEA. The V gene end was trimmed by 7 bases and the J gene end by 10 bases; junction bases not matched to a gene: 8.